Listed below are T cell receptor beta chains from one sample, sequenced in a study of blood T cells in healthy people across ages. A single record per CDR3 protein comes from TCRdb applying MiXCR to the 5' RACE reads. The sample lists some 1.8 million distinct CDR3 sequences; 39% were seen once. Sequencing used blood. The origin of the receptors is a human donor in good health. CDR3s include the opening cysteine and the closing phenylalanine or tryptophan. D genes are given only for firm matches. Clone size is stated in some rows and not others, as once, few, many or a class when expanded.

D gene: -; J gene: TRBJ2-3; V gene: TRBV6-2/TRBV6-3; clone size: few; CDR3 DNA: TGTGCCAGCAGTGCGCGGGGGCCGTACACAGATACGCAGTATTTT; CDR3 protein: CASSARGPYTDTQYF
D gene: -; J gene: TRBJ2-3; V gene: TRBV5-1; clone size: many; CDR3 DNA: TGTGCCAGCAGCTTAGGGACCCTCACAGATACGCAGTATTTT; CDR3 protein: CASSLGTLTDTQYF
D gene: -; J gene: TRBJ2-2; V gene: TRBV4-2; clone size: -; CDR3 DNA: TGTGCCAGCAGCCAAGAAGGGGGGGGTGCCACCGGGGAGCTGTTTTTT; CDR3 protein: CASSQEGGGATGELFF
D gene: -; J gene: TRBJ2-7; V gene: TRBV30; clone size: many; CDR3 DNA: TGTGCCTGGAACAGGTTCTTCGACGAGCAGTACTTC; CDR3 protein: CAWNRFFDEQYF
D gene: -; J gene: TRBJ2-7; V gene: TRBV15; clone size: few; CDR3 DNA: TGTGCCACCAGCAAAAGAAGTATAGGGGCCCTTCGTGGCGAGCAGTACTTC; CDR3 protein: CATSKRSIGALRGEQYF
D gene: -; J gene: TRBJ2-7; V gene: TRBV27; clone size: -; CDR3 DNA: TGTGCCAGCTCTACGGGTCCCTCACTCCACTACGAGCAGTACTTC; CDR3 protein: CASSTGPSLHYEQYF
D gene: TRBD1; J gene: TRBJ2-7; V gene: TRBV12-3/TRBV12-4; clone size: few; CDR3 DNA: TGTGCCATTTCCACCTGGGGGACAGGGCCCTCCGAGCAGTACTTC; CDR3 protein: CAISTWGTGPSEQYF
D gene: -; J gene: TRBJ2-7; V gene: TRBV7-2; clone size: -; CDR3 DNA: TGTGCCAGCAGCTTAGATTACAGGGCCTACGAGCAGTACTTC; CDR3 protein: CASSLDYRAYEQYF
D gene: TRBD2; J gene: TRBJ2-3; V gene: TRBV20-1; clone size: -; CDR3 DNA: TGCAGTGCTACTCAGCTAGCGGGGGGGCGGGCGCAGTATTTT; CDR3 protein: CSATQLAGGRAQYF
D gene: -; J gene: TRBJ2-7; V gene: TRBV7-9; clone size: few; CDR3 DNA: TGTGCCAGCAGCTCCATGACCCAGAATTACGAGCAGTACTTC; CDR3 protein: CASSSMTQNYEQYF
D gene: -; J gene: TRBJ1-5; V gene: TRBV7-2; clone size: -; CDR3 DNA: TGTGCCAGCAGCTTAGTGGAGGACATAGAGCCCCAGCATTTT; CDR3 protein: CASSLVEDIEPQHF
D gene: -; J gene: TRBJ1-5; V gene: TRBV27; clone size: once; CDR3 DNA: TGTGCCAGCAGTAGGATTGGGGATCAGCCCCAGCATTTT; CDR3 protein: CASSRIGDQPQHF
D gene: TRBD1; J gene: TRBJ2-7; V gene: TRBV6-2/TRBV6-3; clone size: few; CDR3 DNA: TGTGCCAGCAGTCCGCCGGGACAGGGGTCCCACGAGCAGTACTTC; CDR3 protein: CASSPPGQGSHEQYF
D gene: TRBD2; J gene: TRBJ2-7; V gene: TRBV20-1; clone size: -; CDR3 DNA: TGCAGTGCTAGAGGATTGACTAGCGGGCGGTCCTACGAGCAGTACTTC; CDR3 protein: CSARGLTSGRSYEQYF
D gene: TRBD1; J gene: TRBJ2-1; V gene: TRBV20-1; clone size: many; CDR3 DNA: TGCAGTACTCGGGACAGGGCTCGGTCGACTGAGCAGTTCTTC; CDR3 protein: CSTRDRARSTEQFF
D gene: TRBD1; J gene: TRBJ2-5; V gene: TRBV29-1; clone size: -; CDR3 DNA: TGCAGCGTGGACGGGACAGTTCGAGAGACCCAGTACTTC; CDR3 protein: CSVDGTVRETQYF
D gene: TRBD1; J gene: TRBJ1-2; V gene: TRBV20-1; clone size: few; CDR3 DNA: TGCAGTGCTAGGATAATAACAGGGGAGGACTATGGCTACACCTTC; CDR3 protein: CSARIITGEDYGYTF
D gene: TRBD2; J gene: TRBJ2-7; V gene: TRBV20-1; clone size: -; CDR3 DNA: TGCAGTGCTCCTGGGACTACCGCCCTCTACGAGCAGTACTTC; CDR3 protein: CSAPGTTALYEQYF
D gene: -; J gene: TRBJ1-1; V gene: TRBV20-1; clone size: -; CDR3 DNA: TGCAGTGCTAGTACCCTGGGCAGGAACACTGAAGCTTTCTTT; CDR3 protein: CSASTLGRNTEAFF
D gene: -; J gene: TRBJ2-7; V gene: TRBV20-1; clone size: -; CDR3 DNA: TGCAGTGCTAAACAGGTTTTGGACGAGCAGTACTTC; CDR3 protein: CSAKQVLDEQYF
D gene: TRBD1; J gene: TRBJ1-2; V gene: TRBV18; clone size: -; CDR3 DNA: TGTGCCAGCTCCTTTGGGACAGGGGGCGATGGCTACACCTTC; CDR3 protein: CASSFGTGGDGYTF
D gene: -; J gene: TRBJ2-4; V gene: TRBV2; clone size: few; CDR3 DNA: TGTGCCAGCAGTCAGACGGAAAACATTCAGTACTTC; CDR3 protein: CASSQTENIQYF